These 6 T cell receptor beta chains came from one sample sequenced in a study of blood T cell repertoires in COVID-19. Sequencing was performed with immunoSEQ multiplex PCR; in TCRdb, only in-frame clones are kept and a portion is missing. The sample records 95,000 to 120,000 clones, roughly 81% being singletons. The sequenced sample consisted of peripheral blood. Receptors originate from a man aged 35 to 55 with acute or convalescent COVID-19.

This chain links TRBV15 with TRBJ2-1; 9 bases map to TRBD1. Germline V gene lookup returns CDR1 LNHNV and CDR2 YYDKDF (reference sequence). The trim removed 2 bases at V and 15 bases at J, leaving 5 bases unmatched. The CDR3 has 12 amino acids. The CDR3 loop is CATSRTGGYGFF. The DNA of the CDR3 is TGTGCCACCAGCAGAACAGGGGGCTATGGGTTCTTC.

V is TRBV30 and J is TRBJ2-7; D may be TRBD2 (5 bases). V dropped 1 base and J dropped 4 bases, with 5 bases sitting between them. This CDR3 has 11 amino acids. Germline V gene data show CDR1 as GTSNPN and CDR2 as SVGIG (reference sequence). The CDR3 spells CAWSGGYEQYF. CDR3 nucleotides: TGTGCCTGGAGTGGAGGGTACGAGCAGTACTTC.

This chain uses TRBV2 with TRBJ1-2, with 7 bases that match TRBD1. CDR3 length: 13 residues. The V gene's germline CDR1 is SNHLY and CDR2 FYNNEI. V shed 6 bases and J 2 bases; nucleotides not matched to a gene: 3. The CDR3 reads CASSLTGNYGYTF. CDR3 nucleotides: TGTGCCAGCAGCCTGACAGGGAACTATGGCTACACCTTC.

The chain employs TRBV12-3 or TRBV12-4 and TRBJ2-2, with D hard to call. Trimming took 2 bases from V and 6 from J, leaving 4 bases between them. This CDR3 region has 12 residues. The CDR3 nucleotides are TGTGCCAGCAGTTTAATCGCCGGGGAGCTGTTTTTT. This sequence encodes CASSLIAGELFF.

The chain joins TRBV21-1 to TRBJ2-7; the table gives TRBD1 as D, unverified against the DNA. TRBV21-1 is classified as a pseudogene. There are 16 residues in the CDR3. CDR3 protein: CASSRRDRDRAYEQYF. The CDR3 region has the DNA TGTGCCAGCAGCAGGAGAGATAGGGACAGGGCTTACGAGCAGTACTTC.

This clone has a single count. In DNA form, the CDR3 reads TGTGCCAGCAGCCCCTCGGAGACCCAGTACTTC. Translated: CASSPSETQYF. The genes are TRBV7-2 and TRBJ2-5; D gene unclear. The CDR3 length is 11 residues. V lost 5 bases, J lost 5 bases, and 6 bases lay in between. The V gene's germline CDR1 is SGHTA and CDR2 FQGNSA.